This is a list of T cell receptor beta chains from one sample in a study of blood T cells in healthy people across ages. One entry per CDR3 protein results from TCRdb running MiXCR on the 5' RACE reads. The table records over a million distinct CDR3 sequences, approximately 59% of them present only once. Sample: blood. All receptors derive from a man younger than 35 in good health. Both conserved end residues are part of each CDR3. D genes are given only for firm matches. Rows give clone size only sometimes, using once, few, many, or a class for an expanded clone.

TRBV20-1	few	TRBD2	TRBJ2-1	CSARPPGLPYNEQFF	TGCAGTGCTAGACCACCGGGACTACCCTACAATGAGCAGTTCTTC
TRBV28	NA	NA	TRBJ2-1	CASSFPLTTYSYNEQFF	TGTGCCAGCAGTTTCCCCCTGACTACCTACTCCTACAATGAGCAGTTCTTC
TRBV29-1	few	TRBD2	TRBJ2-7	CSAYAGGINYEQYF	TGCAGCGCCTACGCGGGAGGCATTAACTACGAGCAGTACTTC
TRBV29-1	NA	NA	TRBJ2-5	CSVAYGDTQETQYF	TGCAGCGTCGCCTACGGGGACACACAAGAGACCCAGTACTTC
TRBV4-2	NA	NA	TRBJ2-3	CASSQVSQPDTQYF	TGTGCCAGCAGCCAAGTCTCCCAGCCAGATACGCAGTATTTT
TRBV7-6	NA	TRBD2	TRBJ2-3	CASSALLAGGWDTQYF	TGTGCCAGCAGCGCCCTACTAGCGGGAGGTTGGGATACGCAGTATTTT
TRBV20-1	few	NA	TRBJ2-1	CSARYPAGLYNEQFF	TGCAGTGCTAGGTACCCAGCGGGCCTCTACAATGAGCAGTTCTTC
TRBV4-1	NA	NA	TRBJ2-3	CASSQDWGGGTQYF	TGCGCCAGCAGCCAAGATTGGGGAGGAGGTACGCAGTATTTT
TRBV20-1	NA	NA	TRBJ2-7	CSARLTGSAYEQYF	TGCAGTGCTAGACTGACGGGTTCAGCCTACGAGCAGTACTTC
TRBV4-1	NA	TRBD2	TRBJ2-7	CASSHGPAGGGYEQYF	TGCGCCAGCAGCCACGGCCCAGCGGGAGGAGGCTACGAGCAGTACTTC
TRBV12-3/TRBV12-4	NA	TRBD1	TRBJ1-1	CASRPTRDRGSNTEAFF	TGTGCCAGCAGACCAACCCGGGACAGGGGATCGAACACTGAAGCTTTCTTT
TRBV20-1	NA	NA	TRBJ2-1	CSARSGTLGTQFF	TGCAGTGCTAGATCCGGGACTCTGGGGACCCAGTTCTTC
TRBV29-1	many	TRBD2	TRBJ2-1	CSVEGTPSGGYNEQFF	TGCAGCGTTGAAGGGACCCCCAGCGGGGGGTACAATGAGCAGTTCTTC